This TCR beta chain derives from a study of blood T cell repertoires in COVID-19. The wider study: Italy, Spain and the United States were the sources of the convalescent and acute COVID-19 samples.

Authors' data handling: Researchers report that nucleated cell counts were estimated from reference gene primer amplification. Only in-frame clones appear in the TCRdb table, and some are missing; sequencing was by immunoSEQ multiplex PCR. V and J calls and clone size come straight from that table; D and trimming were deduced from the DNA. The sample carries some 73,000 clones, less than 75% recorded once. CDR1 is MNHEY and CDR2 is SVGAGI in the germline V gene. The CDR3 sequence is 16 residues long. The V segment lost 4 bases and the J segment 5 bases; nucleotides outside the gene matches: 11. The chain has TRBV6-5 and TRBJ1-2, with 9 positions matching TRBD1. The sample comprised peripheral blood. The sequence derives from a man in his 60s with acute or convalescent COVID-19. Written as DNA, the CDR3 is TGTGCCAGCAGTTCCGGTCGGGGGACAGGGACATATGGCTACACCTTC. Amino acids: CASSSGRGTGTYGYTF.